The 20 T cell receptor beta chains listed next were all sequenced from one sample in a study of blood T cell repertoires in COVID-19. Here immunoSEQ multiplex PCR was the method, and the copy in TCRdb shows in-frame clones only, minus some. In the table there are 200,000 to 250,000 clones, about 80% of which are singletons. The sequenced sample consisted of peripheral blood. The source is a woman aged 55-69 years with acute or convalescent COVID-19.

V usage is TRBV28 and J usage is TRBJ2-3; 7 nucleotides match TRBD2. V lost 6 bases, J lost 5 bases, and 11 bases stayed unmatched. This CDR3 contains 15 residues. Germline V lookup: CDR1 MDHEN, CDR2 SYDVKM. The CDR3 DNA follows: TGTGCCAGCAGCTCGCCCCTCGGGGGGAGAGATACGCAGTATTTT. Protein: CASSSPLGGRDTQYF.

The V and J genes are TRBV7-9 and TRBJ1-6; TRBD1 aligns across 7 bases. V was pared by 5 bases and J by 6 bases, with 7 bases of the junction left unmatched. CDR1 SEHNR and CDR2 FQNEAQ come from the germline V gene (reference sequence). The CDR3 sequence is 15 residues long. The DNA of the CDR3 is TGTGCCAGCAGCCCGCTACAGGGGACTAATTCACCCCTCCACTTT. Encoded protein: CASSPLQGTNSPLHF.

The sample holds one count of this clone. The chain couples TRBV19 to TRBJ2-1; D not certain. This CDR3 comprises 15 residues. Trimming cost V 5 bases and J 2 bases, with 13 bases left between them. Germline V gene lookup returns CDR1 LNHDA and CDR2 SQIVND (reference sequence). CDR3 nucleotides: TGTGCCAGTAGTTCGCTCTCCCTAGCCTACAATGAGCAGTTCTTC. It is translated as CASSSLSLAYNEQFF.

This chain links TRBV29-1 with TRBJ1-2; unclear D gene. This CDR3 spans 11 amino acids. Germline V lookup: CDR1 SQVTM, CDR2 ANQGSEA. The germline V and J ends were trimmed by 2 bases and 5 bases, with 6 bases remaining between them. The CDR3 is CSVETRYGYTF. The CDR3 DNA reads TGCAGCGTTGAAACGAGATATGGCTACACCTTC.

The genes are TRBV6-5 and TRBJ2-1; TRBD2 matches at 7 bases. Germline V gives CDR1 MNHEY, CDR2 SVGAGI. Trimming removed 8 bases from V and 10 bases from J; junction bases left unmatched: 11. This CDR3 contains 13 residues. This chain's CDR3 is CASQNLAAGEQFF. CDR3 in DNA: TGTGCCAGCCAAAATCTAGCGGCGGGGGAGCAGTTCTTC.

V usage is TRBV2 and J usage is TRBJ2-1; 8 bases are a match to TRBD2. Germline V gives CDR1 SNHLY, CDR2 FYNNEI. J was trimmed by 7 bases and V by 6 bases; bases with no gene match: 11. The CDR3 consists of 15 residues. CDR3 in DNA: TGTGCCAGCAGCAAGGGGACGGGGGGGCTTAATGAGCAGTTCTTC. It is translated as CASSKGTGGLNEQFF.

This clone was counted once. The chain employs TRBV6-6 and TRBJ2-6; D not resolved. Deletions cut 2 bases from V and 0 bases from J, with 5 bases between. The CDR3 extends over 15 amino acids. Germline values: CDR1 MNHNY, CDR2 SVGAGI (reference sequence). This CDR3 is CASSYDSSGANVLTF. CDR3 nucleotides: TGTGCCAGCAGTTACGATAGCTCTGGGGCCAACGTCCTGACTTTC.

The chain combines TRBV6-5 with TRBJ1-6, with TRBD1 matching over 8 bases. Germline CDR1 reads MNHEY; CDR2 reads SVGAGI. Unmatched junction bases numbered 3, after V lost 6 bases and J lost 8 bases. The CDR3 consists of 13 residues. The CDR3 is CASRGQGHSPLHF. The CDR3 DNA reads as TGTGCCAGCAGAGGACAGGGTCATTCACCCCTCCACTTT.

The chain has TRBV12-3 or TRBV12-4 and TRBJ2-5; tentatively, D is TRBD2 (5 bases). This CDR3 comprises 12 residues. V was clipped by 7 bases and J by 5 bases, with 11 bases between them. The CDR3: CASTPGGETQYF. The CDR3 nucleotides are TGTGCCAGCACCCCTGGCGGGGAGACCCAGTACTTC.

The J gene is TRBJ2-3, the V gene TRBV5-1, with D possibly TRBD2 on 5 matching bases. CDR3 length equals 14 residues. Per the germline V gene, CDR1 is SGHRS and CDR2 is YFSETQ. V was cut by 5 bases and J by 4 bases, with 14 bases left in between. CDR3: CASRGSSLADTQYF. CDR3 DNA sequence: TGCGCCAGCAGGGGTTCTAGCTTGGCAGATACGCAGTATTTT.

The chain has TRBV5-1 and TRBJ2-1; 8 bases agree with TRBD1. Germline values: CDR1 SGHRS, CDR2 YFSETQ. V shed 0 bases, J shed 6 bases, and the junction held 5 bases outside the gene matches. CDR3 length: 15 amino acids. CDR3 bases: TGCGCCAGCAGCTTGGAGGCAGGGGGCTTCAATGAGCAGTTCTTC. Protein product: CASSLEAGGFNEQFF.

The rearrangement joins TRBV7-8 to TRBJ1-2, with TRBD1 matching 10 bases. V gave up 5 bases and J gave up 5 bases; unmatched junction bases: 8. The CDR3 sequence is 15 residues long. Germline-derived CDR1 and CDR2 are SGHVS and FQNEAQ. The CDR3 reads CASSALGTGVYGYTF. The CDR3, as DNA: TGTGCCAGCAGCGCACTCGGGACAGGGGTGTATGGCTACACCTTC.

CDR3 loop: CASSLRAPANYGYTF. DNA for the CDR3: TGTGCCAGCAGTTTGAGGGCGCCAGCTAACTATGGCTACACCTTC. The genes are TRBV27 and TRBJ1-2, with no clear D. This CDR3 is 15 amino acids long. The V gene lost 3 bases and the J gene lost 0 bases, with 11 bases spanning the gap. The germline gives CDR1 MNHEY, CDR2 SMNVEV (reference sequence).

The V and J genes are TRBV30 and TRBJ1-1; D remains unclear. V lost 2 bases and J lost 5, with 12 bases in between. Germline lookup yields CDR1 GTSNPN and CDR2 SVGIG (reference sequence). The CDR3 length is 13 residues. As DNA, the CDR3 is TGTGCCTGGAGTAGTGCGGGATGGACTGAAGCTTTCTTT. This translates into CAWSSAGWTEAFF.

The chain carries TRBV7-8 and TRBJ2-5; D possibly corresponds to TRBD2 (6 bases). The V and J ends lost 3 bases and 1 base respectively, with 9 bases between them. Per germline, CDR1 SGHVS and CDR2 FQNEAQ. The CDR3 is 14 amino acids. The chain's CDR3 is CASSLTSFQETQYF. The CDR3, as DNA: TGTGCCAGCAGCTTGACTAGTTTCCAAGAGACCCAGTACTTC.

The chain couples TRBV6-5 to TRBJ2-6; 7 nucleotides align to TRBD1. The junction had 2 bases not matched to a gene; V was cut back by 6 bases and J by 0 bases. The CDR3 extends over 15 amino acids. CDR1 MNHEY and CDR2 SVGAGI come from the germline V gene. This chain's CDR3 is CASRGQASGANVLTF. The CDR3 DNA reads TGTGCCAGCAGAGGACAGGCCTCTGGGGCCAACGTCCTGACTTTC.

The chain employs TRBV11-3 and TRBJ2-7, with 7 bases that match TRBD1. V was pared by 1 base and J by 3 bases, with 6 bases of the junction left unmatched. The CDR3 length is 15 residues. In germline, CDR1 is SGHNT, CDR2 YENEEA. CDR3 bases: TGTGCCAGCAGCTTAGGTATGGGACAGAACTACGAGCAGTACTTC. It translates to CASSLGMGQNYEQYF.

J is TRBJ2-7 and V is TRBV6-6; 10 bases agree with TRBD1. This CDR3 is 13 amino acids long. J was trimmed by 5 bases and V by 6 bases; bases with no gene match: 4. Germline loops: CDR1 MNHNY, CDR2 SVGAGI (reference sequence). CDR3 amino acids: CASRTGTGDEQYF. DNA for the CDR3: TGTGCCAGCAGAACCGGGACAGGGGACGAGCAGTACTTC.

This chain uses TRBV5-6 with TRBJ1-2; 8 bases agree with TRBD1. Germline CDR1 and CDR2: SGHDT and YYEEEE. J lost 7 bases, V lost 4 bases, and 6 bases had no gene match. The CDR3 has 13 amino acids. The CDR3 region is CASSLGQEIGYTF. The CDR3 DNA sequence: TGTGCCAGCAGCCTGGGACAGGAAATTGGCTACACCTTC.

V usage is TRBV21-1 and J usage is TRBJ1-5; TRBD1, the D gene given by the table, was not confirmed from the DNA. TRBV21-1 represents a pseudogene. CDR3 length: 12 residues. CDR3 in amino acids: CASSKKGHPQHF. CDR3 DNA: TGTGCCAGCAGCAAAAAGGGACATCCCCAGCATTTT.